This T cell receptor (beta chain) came from a study of patients and donors after allogeneic stem cell transplantation. TCRdb passed the RT-PCR reads through MiXCR, listing each CDR3 protein once. The sample lists fewer than 500,000 distinct CDR3 sequences, around 16% occurring once. V shed 3 bases and J shed 4 bases, with 8 bases lying between them. This CDR3 has 13 amino acids. Germline V gene lookup returns CDR1 SGHRS and CDR2 YFSETQ. The chain carries TRBV5-1 and TRBJ1-3; D unresolved. This TCR was sampled from a human donor who was either an allogeneic HSCT recipient or a stem cell or donor lymphocyte infusion donor (not recorded which). It is not recorded whose cells these are; they may come from a transplant donor. The specimen sequenced was blood, either unsorted or a sorted T cell fraction (not recorded which). CDR3 in DNA: TGCGCCAGCAGCTCTAGGGTGGGAAACACCATATATTTT. It yields the protein CASSSRVGNTIYF. The full variable domain, with the rest looked up from reference TRBV5-1 and TRBJ1-3, is KAGVTQTPRYLIKTRGQQVTLSCSPISGHRSVSWYQQTPGQGLQFLFEYFSETQRNKGNFPGRFSGRQFSNSRSEMNVSTLELGDSALYLCASSSRVGNTIYFGEGSWLTVV.